The 10 T cell receptor beta chains reported below all come from one sample, sequenced in a study of blood T cell repertoires in COVID-19. This table comes from immunoSEQ multiplex PCR, and its TCRdb copy is limited to in-frame clones, with some not included. The sample lists approximately 100,000 clones, around 86% occurring once. Sequencing was done on a sample of peripheral blood. The receptors shown here come from a woman at least 80 years old with active or convalescent COVID-19.

The V gene is TRBV19, the J gene TRBJ2-3; 10 bases fit TRBD1. Germline CDR1 LNHDA, CDR2 SQIVND (reference sequence). The J segment lost 5 bases and the V segment lost 3 bases, leaving 5 bases of the junction unmatched. This CDR3 spans 15 amino acids. CDR3 sequence (DNA): TGTGCCAGTAGTATCCGACAGGGGGCCGGAGATACGCAGTATTTT. It codes for CASSIRQGAGDTQYF.

The CDR3 bases are TGTGCCAGCAGTCCCTGGGGGGACGCGGGAGCTTTCTTT. Encoded protein: CASSPWGDAGAFF. The rearrangement links TRBV28 to TRBJ1-1; TRBD1 might be the D (5 bases). With 5 bases removed from V and 10 bases from J, the gap between germline ends came to 17 bases. Germline CDR1 and CDR2: MDHEN and SYDVKM. The CDR3 contains 13 residues.

This clone was seen a few times. This chain links TRBV7-2 with TRBJ2-3, with TRBD2 identical over 10 bases. Germline-derived CDR1 and CDR2 are SGHTA and FQGNSA. Germline trimming cut 1 base from V and 4 bases from J; bases unmatched to any gene: 11. This CDR3 comprises 18 residues. The CDR3 reads CASSLDPPSGRFADTQYF. In DNA form, the CDR3 reads TGTGCCAGCAGCTTAGATCCCCCTAGCGGGAGATTTGCAGATACGCAGTATTTT. The full variable domain, in which reference TRBV7-2 and TRBJ2-3 provide the parts outside the CDR3, is GAGVSQSPSNKVTEKGKDVELRCDPISGHTALYWYRQSLGQGLEFLIYFQGNSAPDKSGLPSDRFSAERTGGSVSTLTIQRTQQEDSAVYLCASSLDPPSGRFADTQYFGPGTRLTVL.

This clone showed up just a few times. The chain uses TRBV9 and TRBJ1-1; TRBD1 matches at 7 bases. The V gene end was trimmed by 0 bases and the J gene end by 8 bases; junction bases not matched to a gene: 4. The CDR3 covers 13 residues. Germline CDR1 is SGDLS and CDR2 is YYNGEE. The CDR3 nucleotides read TGTGCCAGCAGCGTAGGGGACAGTCAGGAAGCTTTCTTT. Residues: CASSVGDSQEAFF.

This chain connects TRBV7-2 to TRBJ1-4, with 7 bases lining up with TRBD1. CDR1 SGHTA and CDR2 FQGNSA come from the germline V gene. The CDR3 spans 14 residues. J lost 2 bases, V lost 7 bases, and 4 bases had no gene match. The CDR3 here is CASTRGRTNEKLFF. In nucleotides, the CDR3 is TGTGCCAGCACAAGGGGGCGGACTAATGAAAAACTGTTTTTT.

The chain recombines TRBV4-1 with TRBJ2-5, with TRBD1 matching 9 bases. Germline CDR1 and CDR2: MGHRA and YSYEKL. The CDR3 has 15 amino acids. The J segment lost 1 base and the V segment lost 3 bases, leaving 3 bases of the junction unmatched. CDR3 sequence (DNA): TGCGCCAGCAGCCAGGGGACAGGGACCCAAGAGACCCAGTACTTC. Protein product: CASSQGTGTQETQYF.

The chain recombines TRBV27 with TRBJ2-5, with D hard to call. Trimming pared 5 bases from V and 1 base from J, leaving 8 bases between. The CDR3 totals 13 residues. Per the germline V gene, CDR1 is MNHEY and CDR2 is SMNVEV (reference sequence). CDR3 in DNA: TGTGCCAGCAGTAGGAGTATCCAAGAGACCCAGTACTTC. It yields the protein CASSRSIQETQYF.

The V and J genes are TRBV29-1 and TRBJ2-7; perhaps TRBD1 as D (6 bases). The CDR3 is made up of 12 amino acids. Trimming cost V 4 bases and J 2 bases, with 9 bases left between them. Germline V gene data show CDR1 as SQVTM and CDR2 as ANQGSEA. The CDR3 sequence: CSVGAGAYEQYF. CDR3 sequence (DNA): TGCAGCGTTGGGGCAGGGGCCTACGAGCAGTACTTC.

J is TRBJ2-5 and V is TRBV25-1; 9 bases match TRBD1. Per germline, CDR1 MGHDK and CDR2 SYGVNS. The CDR3 length is 15 residues. V lost 4 bases and J lost 4; bases outside the gene matches: 7. As DNA, the CDR3 is TGTGCCAGCAGTGCCTGGGAGACAGGGGGAGAGACCCAGTACTTC. This sequence encodes CASSAWETGGETQYF.

This chain joins TRBV21-1 and TRBJ1-5; the listed D gene, TRBD1, was not tested against the DNA. TRBV21-1 constitutes a pseudogene. The CDR3 has 18 residues. CDR3 protein: CASSKAWQVGASNQPQHF. The CDR3 region has the DNA TGTGCCAGCAGCAAAGCATGGCAGGTGGGGGCTAGCAATCAGCCCCAGCATTTT.